A single sample gave rise to the 18 T cell receptor beta chains below, sequenced in a study of T cells in localized non-small cell lung cancer. The data were produced by immunoSEQ multiplex PCR, yet TCRdb's version contains in-frame clones alone and is incomplete. The table includes over 65,000 clones, about 88% detected once. Sequencing used peripheral blood, obtained before any cancer treatment. The receptors originated from a female donor older than 55 with stage I lung adenocarcinoma.

This chain connects TRBV4-3 to TRBJ2-1, with 12 bases fitting TRBD2. There are 16 residues in the CDR3. Germline loops: CDR1 LGHNA, CDR2 YSLEER. J lost 5 bases, V lost 4 bases, and 6 bases had no gene match. CDR3 coding DNA: TGCGCCAGCAGCCCCCGACTAGCGGGAGTAGACAATGAGCAGTTCTTC. It encodes CASSPRLAGVDNEQFF.

In its sample, this clone was seen once. The chain uses TRBV7-8 and TRBJ1-2; D is ambiguous. The CDR3 runs 14 residues. Germline-derived CDR1 and CDR2 are SGHVS and FQNEAQ. V was cut by 5 bases and J by 4 bases, with 14 bases left in between. The CDR3 spells CASSPSGVLYGYTF. The DNA of the CDR3 is TGTGCCAGCAGCCCTAGCGGAGTTCTCTATGGCTACACCTTC.

The chain combines TRBV5-4 with TRBJ2-7; D is unresolved. This CDR3 is built from 12 residues. V gave up 4 bases and J gave up 5 bases, with 10 bases separating them. The germline V gene has CDR1 SGHNT and CDR2 YYREEE (reference sequence). CDR3 region: CASSLPANEQYF. CDR3 bases: TGTGCCAGCAGCCTCCCCGCCAACGAGCAGTACTTC.

This clone was detected once. This chain uses TRBV29-1 with TRBJ1-2, with D perhaps TRBD1 (6 bases). Germline CDR1 reads SQVTM; CDR2 reads ANQGSEA. CDR3 length equals 13 residues. The V end lost 5 bases, the J end lost 6 bases, and 16 bases lay between the germline ends. For the CDR3, the DNA is TGCAGCGTTTTCCTGGGCAGGGGTGATGGCTACACCTTC. It translates to CSVFLGRGDGYTF.

The table lists this clone with a few counts. This rearrangement joins TRBV6-1 to TRBJ2-3, with 8 bases identical to TRBD2. Trimming took 4 bases from V and 1 from J; bases not matched to a gene: 7. CDR1 is MNHNS and CDR2 is SASEGT in the germline V gene. This CDR3 is built from 16 residues. The CDR3 sequence is CASSVERGLGTDTQYF. In DNA, the CDR3 is TGTGCCAGCAGTGTGGAGCGGGGGTTGGGCACAGATACGCAGTATTTT.

This chain links TRBV5-1 with TRBJ2-5; D not certain. The CDR3 length is 14 residues. Looked up from germline, CDR1 is SGHRS and CDR2 is YFSETQ. Trimming took off 0 bases at V and 4 bases at J, with 10 bases between the two ends. This CDR3 is CASSLVPDTETQYF. The CDR3 DNA is TGCGCCAGCAGCTTGGTCCCGGATACAGAGACCCAGTACTTC.

This chain links TRBV11-3 with TRBJ1-1; D remains ambiguous. With 6 bases removed from V and 9 bases from J, the gap between germline ends came to 14 bases. Germline CDR1 and CDR2: SGHNT and YENEEA. This CDR3 comprises 12 residues. The CDR3 spells CASSPDGWKAFF. The CDR3 DNA is TGTGCCAGCAGTCCGGACGGGTGGAAAGCTTTCTTT.

J is TRBJ2-5 and V is TRBV6-5, with D perhaps matching TRBD1 (6 bases). V lost 5 bases and J lost 4, with 17 bases in between. The CDR3 loop spans 15 amino acids. From germline, CDR1 is MNHEY and CDR2 SVGAGI. The DNA for the CDR3 is TGTGCCAGCAGTAGGCCACAGGGAAGCGGAGAGACCCAGTACTTC. Residues: CASSRPQGSGETQYF.

The count of this clone is one. The germline gene is not matched at one end of the junction; a read error may be the cause. V is TRBV4-1 and J is TRBJ2-5, with TRBD2 as a possible D gene (7 bases). Looked up from germline, CDR1 is MGHRA and CDR2 is YSYEKL. The CDR3 covers 14 residues. The CDR3 DNA reads as TGCGCCAGCAGTCAAGGGGGGGGCCGAGAGACCCAGTACTTC. As protein: CASSQGGGRETQYF.

The V gene is TRBV7-2, the J gene TRBJ2-5, with D maybe TRBD1 (6 bases). Germline loops: CDR1 SGHTA, CDR2 FQGNSA. Trimming cost V 5 bases and J 2 bases, with 12 bases left between them. CDR3 length equals 14 residues. The CDR3 sequence is CASSQQGGQETQYF. In DNA, the CDR3 is TGTGCCAGCAGCCAACAGGGCGGGCAAGAGACCCAGTACTTC. The variable domain in full, completed from reference TRBV7-2 and TRBJ2-5, reads GAGVSQSPSNKVTEKGKDVELRCDPISGHTALYWYRQSLGQGLEFLIYFQGNSAPDKSGLPSDRFSAERTGGSVSTLTIQRTQQEDSAVYLCASSQQGGQETQYFGPGTRLLVL.

In regard to this clone: The junction differs from germline at one of its ends, possibly a read error. V and J are TRBV15 and TRBJ1-3; D is unclear. The CDR3 runs to 11 residues. Germline CDR1 and CDR2: LNHNV and YYDKDF (reference sequence). The CDR3, as DNA: TGTGCCACCAGCAGAGGTGTAGACACTGATTTT. Protein: CATSRGVDTDF.

The genes are TRBV7-9 and TRBJ2-2, with D uncertain. Trimming shortened V by 1 base and J by 3 bases, and 6 bases separated the two germline ends. From germline, CDR1 is SEHNR and CDR2 FQNEAQ (reference sequence). The CDR3 consists of 14 residues. CDR3 residues: CASSLVGYTGELFF. DNA of the CDR3: TGTGCCAGCAGCTTAGTAGGGTACACCGGGGAGCTGTTTTTT. The entire variable domain, with the rest obtained from reference TRBV7-9 and TRBJ2-2, is as follows: DTGVSQNPRHKITKRGQNVTFRCDPISEHNRLYWYRQTLGQGPEFLTYFQNEAQLEKSRLLSDRFSAERPKGSFSTLEIQRTEQGDSAMYLCASSLVGYTGELFFGEGSRLTVL.

The chain uses TRBV7-2 and TRBJ2-7; no clear D gene. Germline CDR1 reads SGHTA; CDR2 reads FQGNSA. This CDR3 is built from 13 residues. The V end lost 5 bases, the J end lost 1 base, and 9 bases lay between the germline ends. The CDR3: CASSPVPSYEQYF. The CDR3, as DNA: TGTGCCAGCAGCCCGGTCCCGTCCTACGAGCAGTACTTC.

The rearrangement links TRBV28 to TRBJ1-4, with D maybe TRBD1 (6 bases). Germline V gene sequence: CDR1 MDHEN, CDR2 SYDVKM. V lost 3 bases and J lost 7, with 12 bases in between. The CDR3 totals 14 residues. The CDR3 sequence is CASSFQGSGEKLFF. CDR3 coding DNA: TGTGCCAGCAGTTTCCAGGGGTCCGGTGAAAAACTGTTTTTT.

This chain joins TRBV9 and TRBJ1-2; possibly TRBD1 for D (6 bases). V shed 3 bases and J shed 6 bases, with 21 bases lying between them. The CDR3 has 16 amino acids. Germline assignment: CDR1 SGDLS and CDR2 YYNGEE. This CDR3 is CASSESPGQKKDGYTF. As DNA, the CDR3 is TGTGCCAGCAGCGAGAGTCCGGGACAAAAGAAGGATGGCTACACCTTC.

The chain couples TRBV6-6 to TRBJ2-7; the D gene is possibly TRBD2 (6 bases). CDR1 is MNHNY and CDR2 is SVGAGI in the germline V gene (reference sequence). V lost 0 bases to trimming and J lost 4 bases, with 13 bases between them. The CDR3 length is 15 residues. CDR3 amino acids: CASSYSPGEDYEQYF. The CDR3 DNA sequence: TGTGCCAGCAGTTACTCTCCGGGGGAGGATTACGAGCAGTACTTC.

The rearrangement uses TRBV28 and TRBJ1-2, with 11 bases fitting TRBD1. Trimming removed 7 bases from V and 4 bases from J; junction bases left unmatched: 11. Germline CDR1 reads MDHEN; CDR2 reads SYDVKM. The CDR3 has 16 amino acids. The CDR3 region is CASTRPGQGDSYGYTF. The CDR3 nucleotides read TGTGCCAGCACCCGACCGGGACAGGGGGATAGCTATGGCTACACCTTC.

V is TRBV5-1 and J is TRBJ1-2; a weak D match, TRBD1 (5 bases). This CDR3 is built from 15 residues. Trimming removed 4 bases at V and 5 bases at J, with 18 bases between. The germline V gene has CDR1 SGHRS and CDR2 YFSETQ. The CDR3 sequence: CASSLGTSPLYGYTF. The DNA for the CDR3 is TGCGCCAGCAGCCTCGGGACGTCTCCTCTATATGGCTACACCTTC.